The sequence of this T cell receptor beta chain was determined in a study of cytomegalovirus exposure and HLA in healthy donors. About the study: Both the 95 to 150 validation repertoires and the roughly 700 first-cohort repertoires used the same platform, as reported by a later analysis.

Concerning this clone itself: The antigen is not known.

Data came from immunoSEQ multiplex PCR; TCRdb stores just in-frame clones and leaves some out. The sample lists 98,000 or so clones; approximately 85% were seen once. Whole-study results and caveats: Subsequent analysis revealed that first-cohort TCR clusters tended to co-occur in the 95 to 150 validation repertoires. Rare sequences made up most TCRs, while some public TCRs were found in many donors.

Donors were drawn from the approximately 110-subject validation cohort, separate from the 666-subject first cohort. Trimming stripped 4 bases from V and 2 bases from J, with 18 bases between. Per the germline V gene, CDR1 is MGHRA and CDR2 is YSYEKL. The CDR3 extends over 17 amino acids. V gene TRBV4-1 combines with J gene TRBJ2-1; no clear D. The clonotype was recovered from a woman in her late teens or twenties in good health and CMV-seronegative. Specimen: PBMCs. CDR3: CASSPLGDKSTYNEQFF. DNA for the CDR3: TGCGCCAGCAGCCCGCTAGGAGATAAATCAACCTACAATGAGCAGTTCTTC.